These 30 T cell receptor beta chains were sequenced from one sample in a study of PD-1 blockade in classical Hodgkin lymphoma (dated by TCRdb to 2019 to 2021). Libraries came from the immunoSEQ multiplex PCR assay. The table comes from immuneACCESS by way of TCRdb, which keeps in-frame sequences with V and J called. Part of the clones is missing from these tables; in studies checked, under half for an unresolved V gene and the rest for unknown reasons. The sample records 55,000 to 75,000 clones, 85% to 95% of which are singletons. Approximately 8% of the sample is held by the ten biggest clonotypes. This specimen's time point label, per the study, means: cycle 1 day 1 (C1D1), immediately before nivolumab initiation. Every trial patient had relapsed following autologous stem cell transplantation, and prior brentuximab vedotin exposure was what differed among cohorts A, B and C. Sample: peripheral blood mononuclear cells (PBMCs), taken at baseline. These receptors were taken from a human donor with classical Hodgkin lymphoma.

J is TRBJ2-1 and V is TRBV10-1; D remains unclear. This CDR3 has 17 residues. Trimming pared 5 bases from V and 5 bases from J, leaving 22 bases between. Germline-derived CDR1 and CDR2 are WNHNN and SYGVQD (reference sequence). CDR3 DNA sequence: TGCGCCAGCAGTATGCCCGCCGCCGACATGGGTGACAATGAGCAGTTCTTC. It translates to CASSMPAADMGDNEQFF.

This chain links TRBV18 with TRBJ2-5; no firm D call. Germline CDR1 reads KGHSH; CDR2 reads LQKENI. The CDR3 has 14 amino acids. V shed 1 base and J shed 5 bases, with 11 bases lying between them. CDR3 protein: CASSPLVSLETQYF. The CDR3, as DNA: TGTGCCAGCTCACCACTTGTCTCCCTGGAGACCCAGTACTTC.

The rearrangement uses TRBV5-6 and TRBJ1-1; D is ambiguous. CDR3 size: 14 residues. The V and J ends lost 4 bases and 6 bases respectively, with 16 bases between them. Per the germline V gene, CDR1 is SGHDT and CDR2 is YYEEEE. DNA of the CDR3: TGTGCCAGCAGCCCAGACCCTACCACGGCTGAAGCTTTCTTT. Translation: CASSPDPTTAEAFF.

This clone appeared a single time. V gene TRBV27 combines with J gene TRBJ1-5; no clear D gene. Looked up from germline, CDR1 is MNHEY and CDR2 is SMNVEV (reference sequence). The ends were cut back, 3 bases at V and 3 bases at J, with 12 bases in the middle. The CDR3 consists of 15 residues. The CDR3 region has the DNA TGTGCCAGCAGTTTGTCTCAGGTTCTCAATCAGCCCCAGCATTTT. Protein sequence: CASSLSQVLNQPQHF.

J is TRBJ2-7 and V is TRBV4-1; D tentatively reads TRBD1 or TRBD2 (5 bases each). Germline CDR1 reads MGHRA; CDR2 reads YSYEKL. V lost 0 bases and J lost 5, with 11 bases in between. The CDR3 covers 14 residues. The CDR3 here is CASSQDGGGDEQYF. CDR3 DNA sequence: TGCGCCAGCAGCCAAGATGGTGGGGGAGACGAGCAGTACTTC.

This clone has just one count. The V and J genes are TRBV6-1 and TRBJ2-1; TRBD2 agrees at 9 bases. This CDR3 is built from 17 residues. From germline, CDR1 is MNHNS and CDR2 SASEGT. V shed 3 bases, J shed 4 bases, and the junction held 10 bases outside the gene matches. The CDR3 is CASSDWSGTSLYNEQFF. CDR3 DNA: TGTGCCAGCAGTGACTGGTCCGGGACTAGCCTATACAATGAGCAGTTCTTC.

This CDR3 is CASSIPRDRAYEQYF. CDR3 DNA sequence: TGTGCCAGCAGCATACCCCGGGACAGGGCCTACGAGCAGTACTTC. The rearrangement uses TRBV7-9 and TRBJ2-7; 9 bases agree with TRBD1. Unmatched junction bases numbered 7, after V lost 5 bases and J lost 2 bases. Germline lookup yields CDR1 SEHNR and CDR2 FQNEAQ (reference sequence). The length of the CDR3 is 15 residues.

J is TRBJ2-1 and V is TRBV9; D not resolved. The germline CDR1 and CDR2 sequences are SGDLS and YYNGEE. CDR3 length equals 15 residues. Trimming removed 1 base at V and 8 bases at J, with 16 bases between. This CDR3 reads CASSVNAASSYEQFF. The CDR3 bases are TGTGCCAGCAGCGTAAATGCAGCCTCGAGCTATGAGCAGTTCTTC.

V usage is TRBV7-6 and J usage is TRBJ2-5; D possibly matches TRBD1 or TRBD2 (5 bases each). The germline V gene encodes CDR1 SGHVS and CDR2 FNYEAQ. V was clipped by 5 bases and J by 2 bases, with 15 bases between them. This CDR3 region has 15 residues. The CDR3 loop reads CASSQRPGPQETQYF. The CDR3 DNA follows: TGTGCCAGCAGCCAAAGACCGGGACCGCAAGAGACCCAGTACTTC. Supplemented by reference TRBV7-6 and TRBJ2-5, the full variable domain reads GAGVSQSPRYKVTKRGQDVALRCDPISGHVSLYWYRQALGQGPEFLTYFNYEAQQDKSGLPNDRFSAERPEGSISTLTIQRTEQRDSAMYRCASSQRPGPQETQYFGPGTRLLVL.

The rearrangement links TRBV4-1 to TRBJ2-7; no clear D gene. The CDR3 length is 11 residues. Germline CDR1 reads MGHRA; CDR2 reads YSYEKL. With 3 bases removed from V and 2 bases from J, the gap between germline ends came to 2 bases. This chain's CDR3 is CASSQAYEQYF. The DNA of the CDR3 is TGCGCCAGCAGCCAGGCCTACGAGCAGTACTTC.

The rearrangement uses TRBV7-3 and TRBJ2-1; perhaps TRBD1 as D (6 bases). The V and J ends lost 5 bases and 4 bases respectively, with 15 bases between them. This CDR3 region has 15 residues. CDR1 and CDR2 from the germline V gene are SGHTA and FQGTGA. CDR3 sequence: CASSRGQIPYNEQFF. CDR3 nucleotides: TGTGCCAGCAGCCGGGGACAAATCCCTTACAATGAGCAGTTCTTC. The full variable domain, rest sourced from reference TRBV7-3 and TRBJ2-1, is GAGVSQTPSNKVTEKGKYVELRCDPISGHTALYWYRQSLGQGPEFLIYFQGTGAADDSGLPNDRFFAVRPEGSVSTLKIQRTERGDSAVYLCASSRGQIPYNEQFFGPGTRLTVL.

This chain uses TRBV10-3 with TRBJ2-7, with 8 bases fitting TRBD2. The germline CDR1 and CDR2 sequences are ENHRY and SYGVKD. The length of the CDR3 is 14 residues. J was trimmed by 5 bases and V by 3 bases; bases with no gene match: 6. The CDR3 bases are TGTGCCATCAGTGAAGGTCGGGGGGGCCACGAGCAGTACTTC. Amino acid sequence: CAISEGRGGHEQYF.

The V gene is TRBV30, the J gene TRBJ2-2; D not resolved. The CDR3 sequence is 14 residues long. Trimming pared 0 bases from V and 7 bases from J, leaving 12 bases between. Germline CDR1 is GTSNPN and CDR2 is SVGIG (reference sequence). This CDR3 is CAWSVDPWGGELFF. The CDR3 DNA reads TGTGCCTGGAGTGTGGACCCTTGGGGCGGGGAGCTGTTTTTT.

J is TRBJ2-5 and V is TRBV4-3; TRBD1 agrees at 8 bases. Germline-derived CDR1 and CDR2 are LGHNA and YSLEER. This CDR3 is built from 16 residues. Trimming cost V 0 bases and J 5 bases; bases outside gene matches: 8. The chain's CDR3 is CASSQEGQGAQETQYF. In DNA, the CDR3 is TGCGCCAGCAGCCAAGAGGGTCAGGGGGCGCAGGAGACCCAGTACTTC.

V and J are TRBV27 and TRBJ2-7, with a tentative D call TRBD1 (6 bases). V was trimmed by 10 bases and J by 6 bases, leaving 22 bases between them. Per germline, CDR1 MNHEY and CDR2 SMNVEV (reference sequence). The CDR3 covers 14 residues. The CDR3 reads CATRFRTASPEQYF. CDR3 nucleotides: TGTGCCACCCGCTTCCGGACAGCGTCGCCCGAGCAGTACTTC.

This clone has just one count. The V gene is TRBV15, the J gene TRBJ1-5; D might be TRBD1 (6 bases). The germline V and J ends were trimmed by 0 bases and 7 bases, with 13 bases remaining between them. This CDR3 comprises 15 residues. The germline V gene encodes CDR1 LNHNV and CDR2 YYDKDF (reference sequence). In DNA form, the CDR3 reads TGTGCCACCAGCAGAGAACACAGGGAGCGGCAGCCCCAGCATTTT. This codes for CATSREHRERQPQHF.

The chain is built from TRBV5-1 and TRBJ2-7; D is undetermined. This CDR3 has 12 amino acids. From germline, CDR1 is SGHRS and CDR2 YFSETQ. Between the trimmed V and J ends, which lost 2 bases and 2 bases, there was a span of 5 bases. The CDR3 reads CASSLTTYEQYF. CDR3 bases: TGCGCCAGCAGCTTAACGACCTACGAGCAGTACTTC.

CDR3 DNA: TGCAGCCATCCTGGTGGCCTGGGGGGCTACACCTTC. It translates to CSHPGGLGGYTF. The chain uses TRBV29-1 and TRBJ1-2, with no clear D. Germline V gene sequence: CDR1 SQVTM, CDR2 ANQGSEA. V was trimmed by 8 bases and J by 8 bases, leaving 18 bases between them. This CDR3 has 12 residues.

The V call is TRBV9, the J call TRBJ2-2, with D possibly being TRBD1 or TRBD2 (5 bases each). Germline loops: CDR1 SGDLS, CDR2 YYNGEE. V lost 2 bases, J lost 5 bases, and 13 bases lay in between. This CDR3 has 15 residues. The CDR3 nucleotides read TGTGCCAGCAGCGTTGGGTCAGGGAGTACCGGGGAGCTGTTTTTT. This codes for CASSVGSGSTGELFF.

A note on this clone: The sample contains more than one DNA sequence encoding this CDR3. This sequence joins TRBV7-2 and TRBJ2-7; the match to TRBD2 covers 14 bases. V lost 1 base, J lost 4 bases, and 6 bases stayed unmatched. There are 17 residues in the CDR3. The germline gives CDR1 SGHTA, CDR2 FQGNSA. As DNA, the CDR3 is TGTGCCAGCAGCTTAGTCTCTGGGACTAGCGGGAGTTACGAGCAGTACTTC. Translated, it gives CASSLVSGTSGSYEQYF.

This rearrangement joins TRBV5-1 to TRBJ2-1; 9 positions match TRBD1. CDR1 SGHRS and CDR2 YFSETQ come from the germline V gene. V shed 5 bases and J 5 bases; nucleotides not matched to a gene: 11. The length of the CDR3 is 16 residues. The chain's CDR3 is CASRPSPGQGDNEQFF. CDR3 nucleotides: TGCGCCAGCAGACCGTCCCCGGGACAGGGAGACAATGAGCAGTTCTTC.

This clone has just a few counts. The chain recombines TRBV7-7 with TRBJ2-3, with 10 positions matching TRBD2. J gave up 2 bases and V 5 bases, and 10 bases lay outside the gene matches. The germline gives CDR1 SSHAT, CDR2 FNYEAQ (reference sequence). CDR3 length: 17 residues. The CDR3 loop reads CASSENPSGGLTDTQYF. DNA of the CDR3: TGTGCCAGCAGCGAAAACCCTAGCGGGGGACTCACAGATACGCAGTATTTT.

The V and J genes are TRBV7-2 and TRBJ2-5; 8 nucleotides match TRBD1. Losses at the gene ends were 2 bases for V and 1 base for J; bases not matched to a gene: 6. Germline CDR1 reads SGHTA; CDR2 reads FQGNSA. The CDR3 spans 16 residues. CDR3 coding DNA: TGTGCCAGCAGCTTATACTCCGGGACAGGCCAAGAGACCCAGTACTTC. Protein product: CASSLYSGTGQETQYF.

The chain is built from TRBV4-2 and TRBJ2-3; 14 bases match TRBD2. The V and J ends lost 4 bases and 9 bases, in that order; junction bases with no gene match: 12. Germline CDR1 is LGHNA and CDR2 is YNFKEQ. The CDR3 extends over 17 amino acids. The CDR3 DNA sequence: TGTGCCAGCAGCCGTGATCTCGGGACTAGCGGGAGCGGGACGCAGTATTTT. Translated, it gives CASSRDLGTSGSGTQYF.

The CDR3 loop reads CASSLFRGWETQYF. DNA for the CDR3: TGTGCCAGCAGTTTATTTAGGGGTTGGGAGACCCAGTACTTC. The V and J genes are TRBV27 and TRBJ2-5; the D gene is possibly TRBD1 (5 bases). Germline values: CDR1 MNHEY, CDR2 SMNVEV (reference sequence). Trimming took 1 base from V and 5 from J, leaving 11 bases between them. This CDR3 is 14 amino acids long.

The chain carries TRBV6-5 and TRBJ2-1; tentatively, D is TRBD2 (5 bases). CDR1 MNHEY and CDR2 SVGAGI come from the germline V gene. The CDR3 totals 15 residues. Trimming removed 0 bases from V and 0 bases from J, with 6 bases in between. CDR3 sequence reads: CASSYSGSSYNEQFF. As DNA, the CDR3 is TGTGCCAGCAGTTACTCGGGGAGCTCCTACAATGAGCAGTTCTTC.

The chain employs TRBV7-8 and TRBJ1-6, with no clear D. The CDR3 covers 17 residues. CDR1 and CDR2 (germline): SGHVS, FQNEAQ. Trimming shortened V by 5 bases and J by 6 bases, and 20 bases separated the two germline ends. CDR3 coding DNA: TGTGCCAGCAGCCCCCTCCGCCAGGAGGGCAGTAATTCACCCCTCCACTTT. Translated: CASSPLRQEGSNSPLHF.

The V and J genes are TRBV6-5 and TRBJ2-6; D ambiguous. The V end lost 0 bases, the J end lost 10 bases, and 7 bases lay between the germline ends. Germline CDR1 and CDR2: MNHEY and SVGAGI. The CDR3 spans 13 residues. The CDR3 reads CASSYSSPNVLTF. The DNA for the CDR3 is TGTGCCAGCAGTTACTCAAGCCCGAACGTCCTGACTTTC.

The V and J genes are TRBV25-1 and TRBJ2-3; D gene uncertain. The germline V gene has CDR1 MGHDK and CDR2 SYGVNS. The V end was cut by 6 bases, the J end by 7 bases, with 8 bases between. The CDR3 is made up of 11 amino acids. The CDR3 region has the DNA TGTGCCAGCAGCCGTTCGTATACGCAGTATTTT. This gives the protein CASSRSYTQYF.

The genes are TRBV28 and TRBJ2-5; perhaps TRBD2 as D (6 bases). Germline values: CDR1 MDHEN, CDR2 SYDVKM. V was cut by 8 bases and J by 2 bases, with 12 bases left in between. This CDR3 is built from 13 residues. CDR3 loop: CASLRGGQETQYF. As DNA, the CDR3 is TGTGCCAGCCTGCGGGGCGGGCAAGAGACCCAGTACTTC.